The 11 T cell receptor beta chains given below trace back to one sample, sequenced in a study of T cell repertoires in cytomegalovirus infection. MiXCR was run by TCRdb on the reads, yielding one entry per CDR3 protein. Of roughly 630,000 distinct CDR3 sequences listed, 24% are singletons. Specimen: CD8+ T cells from PBMCs. The origin of the receptors is a human donor in good health (CMV status not recorded). Some clones in this sample may be carry-over from other donors' samples.

The chain combines TRBV12-3 or TRBV12-4 with TRBJ2-7; no definite D call. V lost 4 bases, J lost 1 base, and 11 bases lay in between. The length of the CDR3 is 14 residues. Here the CDR3 reads CASSSGRRSYEQYF. The CDR3, as DNA: TGTGCCAGCAGTTCTGGTCGGCGGTCCTACGAGCAGTACTTC.

The chain joins TRBV5-1 to TRBJ2-1; D might be TRBD2 (7 bases). Per the germline V gene, CDR1 is SGHRS and CDR2 is YFSETQ. V was trimmed by 1 base and J by 8 bases, leaving 16 bases between them. CDR3 length: 15 residues. CDR3 sequence (DNA): TGCGCCAGCAGCTTGAGTCAGGGGAGGGAGGATGAGCAGTTCTTC. Translation: CASSLSQGREDEQFF. Variable domain in full (rest from reference TRBV5-1 and TRBJ2-1): KAGVTQTPRYLIKTRGQQVTLSCSPISGHRSVSWYQQTPGQGLQFLFEYFSETQRNKGNFPGRFSGRQFSNSRSEMNVSTLELGDSALYLCASSLSQGREDEQFFGPGTRLTVL.

The CDR3 DNA reads as TGCAGCGTTGAGGTTTGGGGGACCGGGGAGCTGTTTTTT. It yields the protein CSVEVWGTGELFF. The V gene is TRBV29-1, the J gene TRBJ2-2; D is tentatively TRBD1 or TRBD2 (5 bases each). CDR3 length: 13 residues. Germline V gene data show CDR1 as SQVTM and CDR2 as ANQGSEA. V dropped 3 bases and J dropped 5 bases, with 10 bases sitting between them.

As for this clonotype: This may stem from a read error, because a much larger clone lies one nucleotide away. The chain has TRBV7-2 and TRBJ2-7; 12 bases line up with TRBD2. Germline V gene data show CDR1 as SGHTA and CDR2 as FQGNSA. V lost 5 bases, J lost 0 bases, and 2 bases stayed unmatched. There are 15 residues in the CDR3. The CDR3 protein is CASSTSGGSSYEQYV. The CDR3 DNA follows: TGTGCCAGCAGCACTAGCGGGGGGAGCTCCTACGAGCAGTACGTC.

With respect to this clonotype: Possible read error: a much larger clone is one base away. This CDR3 fails to terminate in the conserved phenylalanine or tryptophan, so it likely reflects a read error. This sequence joins TRBV7-6 and TRBJ2-2, with D hard to call. V lost 5 bases and J lost 5, with 12 bases in between. CDR3 size: 14 residues. Germline CDR1 SGHVS, CDR2 FNYEAQ. This chain's CDR3 is CASSPVTETGELFL. CDR3 nucleotides: TGTGCCAGCAGCCCGGTTACCGAGACCGGGGAGCTGTTTCTT.

The rearrangement uses TRBV29-1 and TRBJ2-2; D possibly corresponds to TRBD2 (6 bases). Germline V lookup: CDR1 SQVTM, CDR2 ANQGSEA. The CDR3 spans 20 residues. Trimming left V 6 bases short and J 4 bases short, with 33 bases between. The CDR3 DNA sequence: TGCAGCGTGCTACCCGAACGGCGAGAGGTGCGGGATTGGGGCACCGGGGAGCTGTTTTTT. Translation: CSVLPERREVRDWGTGELFF.

The V and J genes are TRBV4-1 and TRBJ2-5; 8 nucleotides match TRBD2. Germline V gives CDR1 MGHRA, CDR2 YSYEKL. The length of the CDR3 is 15 residues. The junction had 5 bases not matched to a gene; V was cut back by 1 base and J by 4 bases. The CDR3 sequence: CASSQVWSGGETQYF. CDR3 nucleotide sequence: TGCGCCAGCAGCCAAGTGTGGAGCGGGGGAGAGACCCAGTACTTC.

Worth noting for this clonotype: At one end, the junction sequence differs from germline, possibly due to a read error. The chain couples TRBV12-3 or TRBV12-4 to TRBJ2-1; weak D call: TRBD1 (6 bases). The CDR3 is 13 residues long. This CDR3 reads CASGTSSHNEQFF. CDR3 bases: TGTGCCAGCGGGACAAGCTCCCACAATGAGCAGTTCTTC.

This clonotype was counted a few times. V gene TRBV29-1 combines with J gene TRBJ2-7; the match to TRBD1 covers 8 bases. Trimming cost V 3 bases and J 7 bases; bases outside gene matches: 11. Germline CDR1 and CDR2: SQVTM and ANQGSEA. The length of the CDR3 is 14 residues. The CDR3 nucleotides read TGCAGCGTTGAGGCCGGGACAGGAAAGGGGGAGCAGTACTTC. It encodes CSVEAGTGKGEQYF.

On this clonotype: The junction departs from germline at one end; a sequencing error may be responsible. The chain couples TRBV7-6 to TRBJ1-6; D unresolved. The CDR3 has 14 residues. Per germline, CDR1 SGHVS and CDR2 FNYEAQ. The CDR3 bases are TGTGCTAGCAGCTTAGGGAGTTCCAATTCACCCCTCCACTTT. Its protein product is CASSLGSSNSPLHF.

On this clonotype: A much larger clone lies one base from this, so it may be a read error. This rearrangement joins TRBV7-3 to TRBJ1-6; 8 nucleotides line up with TRBD1. The CDR3 extends over 15 amino acids. In germline, CDR1 is SGHTA, CDR2 FQGTGA. The CDR3 here is CANSSGDRSFSPLHF. CDR3 nucleotides: TGTGCCAACAGCTCGGGGGACAGGTCCTTTTCACCCCTCCACTTT. The full variable domain, its missing parts supplied by reference TRBV7-3 and TRBJ1-6, is GAGVSQTPSNKVTEKGKYVELRCDPISGHTALYWYRQSLGQGPEFLIYFQGTGAADDSGLPNDRFFAVRPEGSVSTLKIQRTERGDSAVYLCANSSGDRSFSPLHFGNGTRLTVT.